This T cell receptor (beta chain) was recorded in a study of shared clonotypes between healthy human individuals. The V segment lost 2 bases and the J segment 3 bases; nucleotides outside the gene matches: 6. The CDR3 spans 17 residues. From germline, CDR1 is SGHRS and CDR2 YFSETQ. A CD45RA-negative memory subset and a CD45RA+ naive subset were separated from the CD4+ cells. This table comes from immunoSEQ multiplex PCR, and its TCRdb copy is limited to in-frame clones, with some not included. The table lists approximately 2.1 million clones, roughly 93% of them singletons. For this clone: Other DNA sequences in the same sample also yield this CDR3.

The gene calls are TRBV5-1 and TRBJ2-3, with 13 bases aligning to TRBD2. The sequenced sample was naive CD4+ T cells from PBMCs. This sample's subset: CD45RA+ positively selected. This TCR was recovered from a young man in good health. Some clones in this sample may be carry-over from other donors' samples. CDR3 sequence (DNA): TGCGCCAGCAGCTTATGGACTAGCGGGAGTCGTACAGATACGCAGTATTTT. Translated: CASSLWTSGSRTDTQYF.